This T cell receptor beta chain was sequenced for a study of cytomegalovirus exposure and HLA in healthy donors. Points from the study as a whole: Analyses of presence and absence presupposed an approximately uniform sequencing depth across donors. In an earlier analysis, most TCR beta V segments were productive about 90% or about 30% of the time.

As concerns this clone: Its cognate antigen is unknown.

The V and J ends lost 5 bases and 6 bases, in that order; junction bases with no gene match: 10. CDR1 is SGHRS, CDR2 YFSETQ, per germline. The CDR3 extends over 14 amino acids. PCR was performed using 60 Vbeta and 13 Jbeta primers. Sequencing used immunoSEQ multiplex PCR; TCRdb keeps in-frame clones, though not all of them. This table has about 93,000 clones, over 55% appearing once. Input material: PBMCs. The TCR was taken from a boy younger than 18 in good health and CMV-seropositive. This chain links TRBV5-1 with TRBJ1-2; 7 nucleotides line up with TRBD1. The CDR3 DNA follows: TGCGCCAGCAGAATAGAACAGGGGCGGGATGGCTACACCTTC. Amino acid sequence: CASRIEQGRDGYTF.